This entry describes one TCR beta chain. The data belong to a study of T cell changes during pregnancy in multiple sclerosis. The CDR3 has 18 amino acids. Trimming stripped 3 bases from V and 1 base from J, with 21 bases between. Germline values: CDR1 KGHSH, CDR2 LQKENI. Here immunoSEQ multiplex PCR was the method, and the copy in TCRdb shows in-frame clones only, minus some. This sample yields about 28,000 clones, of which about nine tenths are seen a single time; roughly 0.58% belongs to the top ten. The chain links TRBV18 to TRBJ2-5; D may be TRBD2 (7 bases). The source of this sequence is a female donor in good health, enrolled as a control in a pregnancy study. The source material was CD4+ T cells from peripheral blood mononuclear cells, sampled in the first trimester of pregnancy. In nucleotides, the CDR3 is TGTGCCAGCTCACCCCTGGCAGCGGGAAGGGGGTCCCAAGAGACCCAGTACTTC. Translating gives CASSPLAAGRGSQETQYF.